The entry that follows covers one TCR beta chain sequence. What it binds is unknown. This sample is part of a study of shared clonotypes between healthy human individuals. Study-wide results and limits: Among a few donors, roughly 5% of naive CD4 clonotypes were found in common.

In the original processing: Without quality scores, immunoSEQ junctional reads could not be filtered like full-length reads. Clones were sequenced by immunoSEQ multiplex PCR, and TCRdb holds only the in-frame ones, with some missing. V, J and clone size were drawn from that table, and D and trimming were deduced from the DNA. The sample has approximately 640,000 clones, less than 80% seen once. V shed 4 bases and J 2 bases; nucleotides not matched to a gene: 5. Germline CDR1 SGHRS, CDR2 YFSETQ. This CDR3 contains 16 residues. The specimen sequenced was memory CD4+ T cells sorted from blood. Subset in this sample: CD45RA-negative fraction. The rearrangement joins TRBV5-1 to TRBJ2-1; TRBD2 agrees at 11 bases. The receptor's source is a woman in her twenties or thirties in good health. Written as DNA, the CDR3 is TGCGCCAGCAGCCCCTTACTAGCGGGAGCCTACAATGAGCAGTTCTTC. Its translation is CASSPLLAGAYNEQFF.